The clone carrying this TCR beta chain has a handful of counts. Its target is unknown. This specimen belongs to a study of cytomegalovirus exposure and HLA in healthy donors. The overall study: Researchers previously reported finding 117 million unique TCR beta sequences from 170 million or so T cells. General study findings and limits: V- and J-gene trimming in TCR beta was tied to a missense DCLRE1C variant by an analysis performed later. In a later analysis, productive TCRs from donors in an Asian-associated ancestry cluster reportedly carried fewer N-insertions than the cohort mean.

The donors, nominally healthy at sampling, likely had unrecorded immune exposures. 13 Jbeta primers and 60 Vbeta primers were used for the PCR. Only in-frame clones appear in the TCRdb table, and some are missing; sequencing was by immunoSEQ multiplex PCR. The table has 100,000 to 150,000 clones, around 84% seen once. Germline trimming cut 10 bases from V and 4 bases from J; bases unmatched to any gene: 8. The CDR3 sequence is 15 residues long. CDR1 is SNHLY and CDR2 is FYNNEI in the germline V gene. This sequence originates from a man aged 18-30 years in good health and CMV-seronegative. The specimen sequenced was PBMCs. This chain uses TRBV2 with TRBJ2-3, with 13 bases that match TRBD2. The DNA for the CDR3 is TGTGCCACCAAACTAGCGGGGGGGAGCGCAGATACGCAGTATTTT. It is translated as CATKLAGGSADTQYF.